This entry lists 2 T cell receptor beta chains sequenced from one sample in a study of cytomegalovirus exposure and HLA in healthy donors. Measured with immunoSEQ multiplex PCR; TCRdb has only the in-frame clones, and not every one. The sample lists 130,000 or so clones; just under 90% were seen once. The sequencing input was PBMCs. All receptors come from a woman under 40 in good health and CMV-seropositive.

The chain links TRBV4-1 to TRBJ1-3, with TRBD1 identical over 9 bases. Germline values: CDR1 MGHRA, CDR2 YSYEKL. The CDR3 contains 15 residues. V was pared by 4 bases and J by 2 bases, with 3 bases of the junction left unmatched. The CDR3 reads CASSPGTGTGNTIYF. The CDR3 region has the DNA TGCGCCAGCAGCCCCGGGACAGGGACTGGAAACACCATATATTTT.

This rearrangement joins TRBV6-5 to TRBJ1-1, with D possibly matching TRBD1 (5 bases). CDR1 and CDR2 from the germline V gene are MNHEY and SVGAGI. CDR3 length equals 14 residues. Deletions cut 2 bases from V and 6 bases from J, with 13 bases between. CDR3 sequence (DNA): TGTGCCAGCAGTTACGGATCCGGGGGATCTGAAGCTTTCTTT. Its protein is CASSYGSGGSEAFF.